These T cell receptor beta chains were read from a single sample in a study of cytomegalovirus exposure and HLA in healthy donors. This table comes from immunoSEQ multiplex PCR, and its TCRdb copy is limited to in-frame clones, with some not included. The top ten clones hold roughly 3.5% of a sample with 90,000 to 150,000 clones, under 85% of them seen once. Input material: PBMCs. These receptors were collected from a human donor in good health. The CDR3 runs from the conserved cysteine through the conserved F or W. D genes are given only for firm matches. Size is omitted from some rows. Given values are once, few, many or a class for expanded clones.

. | . | TRBJ1-1 | TRBV6-5 | TGTGCCAGCAGTTACTTAGGACAGAAAAACACTGAAGCTTTCTTT | CASSYLGQKNTEAFF
. | . | TRBJ1-2 | TRBV6-1 | TGTGCCAGCAGTGAAGCGGGCAGGAACTATGGCTACACCTTC | CASSEAGRNYGYTF
. | TRBD2 | TRBJ2-4 | TRBV4-1 | TGCGCCAGCAGCCAAGGTCTAATCGCCGGGGGGGGCAGTCAGTACTTC | CASSQGLIAGGGSQYF
. | . | TRBJ2-3 | TRBV5-6 | TGTGCCAGCAGCTTGGCTAGCACAGATACGCAGTATTTT | CASSLASTDTQYF
. | TRBD1 | TRBJ2-5 | TRBV19 | TGTGCCAGTAGTGACAGGGTCCTCCGAGAGACCCAGTACTTC | CASSDRVLRETQYF
. | . | TRBJ2-3 | TRBV27 | TGTGCCAGCAGTTTTTCGTTTCTCGGGGAGATCATTGATACGCAGTATTTT | CASSFSFLGEIIDTQYF
. | . | TRBJ1-3 | TRBV5-4 | TGTGCCAGCAGCCGAGAACTCTCTGGAAACACCATATATTTT | CASSRELSGNTIYF
once | . | TRBJ2-3 | TRBV29-1 | TGCAGCGTTGAAGGCCGGAGCACAGATACGCAGTATTTT | CSVEGRSTDTQYF
few | TRBD2 | TRBJ2-1 | TRBV7-8 | TGTGCCAGCAGCTTAGCCCCGCTAGCGGGACCCCACAATGAGCAGTTCTTC | CASSLAPLAGPHNEQFF
. | . | TRBJ1-5 | TRBV5-1 | TGCGCCAGCAGCTTGGATGGCACGAGCAATCAGCCCCAGCATTTT | CASSLDGTSNQPQHF
once | . | TRBJ2-1 | TRBV29-1 | TGCAGCGTTGCCTTCGACAATGAGCAGTTCTTC | CSVAFDNEQFF
. | TRBD1 | TRBJ1-2 | TRBV7-8 | TGTGCCAGCGACGGACAGGGCTCGGAGGGCTACACCTTC | CASDGQGSEGYTF
once | TRBD1 | TRBJ1-5 | TRBV5-6 | TGTGCCAGCAGCTTGCGGTCGGTTCAGGGGGCTGATCAGCCCCAGCATTTT | CASSLRSVQGADQPQHF
once | . | TRBJ1-1 | TRBV28 | TGTGCCAGCAGTTTATCAACAGGGACGACCGCTGAAGCTTTCTTT | CASSLSTGTTAEAFF
. | TRBD1 | TRBJ1-1 | TRBV5-6 | TGTGCCAGCAGCTATTATACAGGGGAAAGGAACACTGAAGCTTTCTTT | CASSYYTGERNTEAFF
once | TRBD1 | TRBJ1-6 | TRBV18 | TGTGCCAGCTCACAACAGGGGTTACCCCTCCACTTT | CASSQQGLPLHF
. | TRBD1 | TRBJ1-1 | TRBV18 | TGTGCCAGCTCACCGCCGGGACAGGTTTTTGTAGGCACTGAAGCTTTCTTT | CASSPPGQVFVGTEAFF
. | . | TRBJ2-5 | TRBV18 | TGTGCCAGCTCACCACCATTGACAGACGCCAGAGAGCAGTACTTC | CASSPPLTDAREQYF
few | . | TRBJ1-4 | TRBV2 | TGTGCCAGCGAACAATCAACTAATGAAAAACTGTTTTTT | CASEQSTNEKLFF
. | . | TRBJ2-7 | TRBV27 | TGTGCCAGCAGTCCTAGTCTAGCGAGTTCATACGAGCAGTACTTC | CASSPSLASSYEQYF
few | . | TRBJ2-3 | TRBV5-4 | TGTGCCAGCAGCTTGGACACCGGGACAACTTCCACAGATACGCAGTATTTT | CASSLDTGTTSTDTQYF
. | . | TRBJ2-2 | TRBV27 | TGTGCCAGCAGTTTTGCTGCCGGGAACGGGGAGCTGTTTTTT | CASSFAAGNGELFF
. | . | TRBJ2-2 | TRBV5-4 | TGTGCCAGCAGCTCGAAAGGGGTCACCGGGGAGCTGTTTTTT | CASSSKGVTGELFF
. | . | TRBJ2-7 | TRBV28 | TGTGCCAGCAGTTTAGTGGCAGGCACCTACGAGCAGTACTTC | CASSLVAGTYEQYF
few | . | TRBJ1-1 | TRBV6-1 | TGTGCCAGCAGTCGCAGGCTGAACACTGAAGCTTTCTTT | CASSRRLNTEAFF
. | . | TRBJ2-2 | TRBV2 | TGTGCCAGCACCGAGGACAGACCGAACACCGGGGAGCTGTTTTTT | CASTEDRPNTGELFF
few | . | TRBJ1-1 | TRBV27 | TGTGCCAGCAAAAAGAACATGAACACTGAAGCTTTCTTT | CASKKNMNTEAFF
. | TRBD2 | TRBJ2-5 | TRBV2 | TGTGCCAGCAGGGGTATGTTAGCGGGAGGCGAGACCCAGTACTTC | CASRGMLAGGETQYF
few | TRBD1 | TRBJ1-3 | TRBV7-2 | TGTGCCAGCAGCTCGAGACAGGGCTCTGGAAACACCATATATTTT | CASSSRQGSGNTIYF
once | . | TRBJ2-3 | TRBV29-1 | TGCAGCGTTGCTAGCAGGAGGATCACAGATACGCAGTATTTT | CSVASRRITDTQYF
. | . | TRBJ2-1 | TRBV5-1 | TGCGCCAGCAGCTTGCTTGTAATAGCTCGGGGCTACAATGAGCAGTTCTTC | CASSLLVIARGYNEQFF
. | TRBD1 | TRBJ1-2 | TRBV9 | TGTGCCAGCAGCATTGGACAGGGAAACTATGGCTACACCTTC | CASSIGQGNYGYTF
. | TRBD1 | TRBJ2-5 | TRBV7-7 | TGTGCTAGCAGCCCAGACAGGGGGCGATGGACCCAGTACTTC | CASSPDRGRWTQYF
once | TRBD1 | TRBJ2-5 | TRBV27 | TGTGCCAGCAGTCAGGGACAGGGGGCCGGAGAGACCCAGTACTTC | CASSQGQGAGETQYF
. | TRBD1 | TRBJ2-3 | TRBV11-2 | TGTGCCAGCAGCCGCACAGGGGACCGCACAGATACGCAGTATTTT | CASSRTGDRTDTQYF
. | . | TRBJ1-5 | TRBV2 | TGTGCCAGCACCTCGATCGGGGGACAGCCCCAGCATTTT | CASTSIGGQPQHF
. | . | TRBJ2-7 | TRBV2 | TGTGCCAGCAGTGAGAGCGTGGGGGCTTCCTACGAGCAGTACTTC | CASSESVGASYEQYF
. | . | TRBJ2-3 | TRBV2 | TGTGCCAGCAGCCCGGGACTGGGCAGCACAGATACGCAGTATTTT | CASSPGLGSTDTQYF
few | TRBD2 | TRBJ2-7 | TRBV27 | TGTGCCAGCAGTTATCGTCCCCCCTGGGCGGGAGGGAACTACGAGCAGTACTTC | CASSYRPPWAGGNYEQYF
. | . | TRBJ2-3 | TRBV10-2 | TGCGCCAGCATTCGCCCCGGGGGTAGGGGGGGGGATACGCAGTATTTT | CASIRPGGRGGDTQYF
. | . | TRBJ2-1 | TRBV15 | TGTGCCACCAGCAGAGAGAGGACTACCTATTGGAATGAGCAGTTCTTC | CATSRERTTYWNEQFF
few | . | TRBJ1-2 | TRBV12-5 | TGTGCTAGTGCCAACCTGCGCGGATTGGACTACACCTTC | CASANLRGLDYTF
many | TRBD1 | TRBJ2-7 | TRBV5-6 | TGTGCCAGCAGCTTGGGACAGGGGAACTACGAGCAGTACTTC | CASSLGQGNYEQYF
. | . | TRBJ2-1 | TRBV5-1 | TGCGCCAGCAGCTTAGAGTATGAGCAGTTCTTC | CASSLEYEQFF
few | TRBD2 | TRBJ2-7 | TRBV4-1 | TGCGCCAGCAGCCAAGATGGGGACTTGTTTTCTAGCGGAACCTACGAGCAGTACTTC | CASSQDGDLFSSGTYEQYF
. | . | TRBJ2-2 | TRBV7-3 | TGTGCCAGCAGCCGGAGGGACACCGGGGAGCTGTTTTTT | CASSRRDTGELFF
few | TRBD1 | TRBJ1-1 | TRBV6-1 | TGTGCCGGGGGGACAGGGGCGGTTAGCACTGAAGCTTTCTTT | CAGGTGAVSTEAFF
. | TRBD2 | TRBJ2-7 | TRBV2 | TGTGCCAGCAGAGACTTTCCGACTAGCGGGAGGATGGATGAGCAGTACTTC | CASRDFPTSGRMDEQYF